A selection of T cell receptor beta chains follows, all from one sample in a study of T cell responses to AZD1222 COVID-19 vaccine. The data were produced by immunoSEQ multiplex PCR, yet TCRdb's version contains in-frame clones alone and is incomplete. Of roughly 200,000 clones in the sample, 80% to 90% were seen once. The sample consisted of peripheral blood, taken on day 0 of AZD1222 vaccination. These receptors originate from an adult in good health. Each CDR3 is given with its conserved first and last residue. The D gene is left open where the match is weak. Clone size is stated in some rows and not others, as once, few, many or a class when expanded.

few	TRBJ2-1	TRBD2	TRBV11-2	CASSIGLAGGPYNEQFF	TGTGCCAGCAGCATAGGACTAGCGGGGGGGCCTTACAATGAGCAGTTCTTC
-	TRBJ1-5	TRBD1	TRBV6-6	CASSYPGQGAYQPQHF	TGTGCCAGCAGTTACCCGGGGCAGGGGGCTTATCAGCCCCAGCATTTT
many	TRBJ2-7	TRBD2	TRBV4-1	CASSQDMLAAPPDGEQYF	TGCGCCAGCAGCCAAGATATGCTAGCGGCTCCCCCCGATGGAGAGCAGTACTTC
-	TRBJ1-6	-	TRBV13	CASSLGGTVSSYNSPLHF	TGTGCCAGCAGCCTGGGCGGGACCGTAAGCTCCTATAATTCACCCCTCCACTTT
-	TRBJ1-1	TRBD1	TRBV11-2	CASSLDLDRAEAFF	TGTGCCAGCAGCTTAGATCTGGACAGGGCTGAAGCTTTCTTT
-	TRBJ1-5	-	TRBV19	CASSIEQDSEWQPQHF	TGTGCCAGTAGTATAGAACAGGACAGCGAGTGGCAGCCCCAGCATTTT
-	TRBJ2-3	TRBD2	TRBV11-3	CASSMGLAGGRDTQYF	TGTGCCAGCAGCATGGGACTAGCGGGGGGCAGAGATACGCAGTATTTT
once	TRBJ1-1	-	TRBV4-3	CASSLDEGTEAFF	TGCGCCAGCAGCCTTGACGAGGGGACTGAAGCTTTCTTT
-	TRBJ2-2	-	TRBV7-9	CASSIRGPVRANTGELFF	TGTGCCAGCAGCATTAGGGGCCCCGTCCGCGCGAACACCGGGGAGCTGTTTTTT
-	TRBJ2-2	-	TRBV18	CASSLLTGELFF	TGTGCCAGCTCCCTGCTAACCGGGGAGCTGTTTTTT
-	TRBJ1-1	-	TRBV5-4	CASSLSTGQNTEAFF	TGTGCCAGCAGCCTATCGACGGGGCAGAACACTGAAGCTTTCTTT
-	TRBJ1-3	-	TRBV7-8	CASSLARQGPGNTIYF	TGTGCCAGCAGCTTAGCGCGGCAGGGGCCTGGAAACACCATATATTTT
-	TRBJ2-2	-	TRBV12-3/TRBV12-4	CASSLRRELFF	TGTGCCAGCAGTCTCCGACGAGAGCTGTTTTTT
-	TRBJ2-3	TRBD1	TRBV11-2	CASSLVQGARDTQYF	TGTGCCAGCAGCTTAGTACAGGGGGCGCGGGATACGCAGTATTTT
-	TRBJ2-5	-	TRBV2	CATQVGGTQETQYF	TGTGCCACCCAGGTGGGGGGCACACAAGAGACCCAGTACTTC
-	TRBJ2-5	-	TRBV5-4	CASSLAGWQETQYF	TGTGCCAGCAGCTTGGCAGGGTGGCAAGAGACCCAGTACTTC
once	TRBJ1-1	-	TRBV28	CASTRDREMNTEAFF	TGTGCCAGCACCCGGGACCGAGAGATGAACACTGAAGCTTTCTTT
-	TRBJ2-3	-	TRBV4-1	CASTQGGSTDTQYF	TGCGCCAGCACCCAAGGTGGAAGCACAGATACGCAGTATTTT
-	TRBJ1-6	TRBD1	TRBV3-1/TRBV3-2	CASSQTGGSGSPLHF	TGTGCCAGCAGCCAAACAGGGGGCTCCGGTTCACCCCTCCACTTT
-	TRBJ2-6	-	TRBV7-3	CASSPSGANVLTF	TGTGCCAGCAGTCCCTCTGGGGCCAACGTCCTGACTTTC
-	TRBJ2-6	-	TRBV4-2	CASSQEAGRQLSGANVLTF	TGTGCCAGCAGCCAAGAAGCGGGCAGACAACTCTCTGGGGCCAACGTCCTGACTTTC
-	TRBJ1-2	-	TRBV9	CASSVETEGYGYTF	TGTGCCAGCAGCGTAGAAACAGAGGGCTATGGCTACACCTTC
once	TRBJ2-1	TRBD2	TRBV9	CASSPPGLAGANEQFF	TGTGCCAGCAGCCCTCCGGGACTAGCGGGAGCCAATGAGCAGTTCTTC
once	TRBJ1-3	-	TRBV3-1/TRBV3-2	CASSPFSGTSGNTIYF	TGTGCCAGCAGCCCTTTCTCAGGGACCTCTGGAAACACCATATATTTT
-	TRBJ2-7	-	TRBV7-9	CASSPPAYRGDEQYF	TGTGCCAGCAGCCCACCCGCTTACCGAGGCGACGAGCAGTACTTC
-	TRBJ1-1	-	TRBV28	CASQRPTNTEAFF	TGTGCCAGCCAACGTCCCACGAACACTGAAGCTTTCTTT
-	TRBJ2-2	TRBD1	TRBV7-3	CASRAGGTGGTGELFF	TGTGCCAGCAGAGCCGGTGGGACAGGGGGCACCGGGGAGCTGTTTTTT
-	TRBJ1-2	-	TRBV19	CASSIPTVNYGYTF	TGTGCCAGTAGTATCCCGACAGTTAACTATGGCTACACCTTC
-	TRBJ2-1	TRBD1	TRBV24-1	CATSRQGRNEQFF	TGTGCCACCAGCAGACAGGGTCGGAATGAGCAGTTCTTC
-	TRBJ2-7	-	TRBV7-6	CASSLSLGEQYF	TGTGCCAGCAGCTTAAGTTTGGGCGAGCAGTACTTC
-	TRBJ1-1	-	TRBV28	CASSLLQAVNTEAFF	TGTGCCAGCAGTTTATTACAAGCCGTGAACACTGAAGCTTTCTTT
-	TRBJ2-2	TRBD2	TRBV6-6	CASTPGTSGNTGELFF	TGTGCCAGCACACCCGGGACTAGCGGGAACACCGGGGAGCTGTTTTTT
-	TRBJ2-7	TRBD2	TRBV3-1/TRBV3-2	CASSQSSGTYEQYF	TGTGCCAGCAGCCAATCTAGCGGTACATACGAGCAGTACTTC
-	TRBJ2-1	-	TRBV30	CAWNMQFDEQFF	TGTGCCTGGAATATGCAGTTCGATGAGCAGTTCTTC
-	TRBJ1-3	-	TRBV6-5	CASAVSGNTIYF	TGTGCCAGCGCAGTCTCTGGAAACACCATATATTTT
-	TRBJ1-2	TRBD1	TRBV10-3	CAISLTGGNYGYTF	TGTGCCATCAGCCTGACAGGGGGAAACTATGGCTACACCTTC
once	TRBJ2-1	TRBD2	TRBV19	CASRRGRMDEQFF	TGTGCCAGTCGCCGCGGGAGGATGGATGAGCAGTTCTTC
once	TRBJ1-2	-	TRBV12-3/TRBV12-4	CASSSSPAGGYTF	TGTGCCAGCAGTTCCAGCCCCGCGGGTGGCTACACCTTC
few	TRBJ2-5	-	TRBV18	CASSSQQETQYF	TGTGCCAGCTCATCCCAACAAGAGACCCAGTACTTC
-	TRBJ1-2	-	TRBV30	CAWSEGGYNYGYTF	TGTGCCTGGAGTGAAGGGGGGTACAACTATGGCTACACCTTC
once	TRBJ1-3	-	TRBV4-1	CASSQVGSSSGNTIYF	TGCGCCAGCAGCCAGGTTGGATCATCCTCTGGAAACACCATATATTTT
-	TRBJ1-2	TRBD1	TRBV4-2	CASSQSATGADGYTF	TGTGCCAGCAGCCAATCAGCAACAGGGGCGGATGGCTACACCTTC
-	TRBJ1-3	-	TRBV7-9	CASSRGGLLSGNTIYF	TGTGCCAGCAGCCGAGGGGGACTGCTCTCTGGAAACACCATATATTTT
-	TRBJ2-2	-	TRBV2	CASRERPAGTGELFF	TGTGCCAGCAGAGAGCGACCAGCGGGCACCGGGGAGCTGTTTTTT